The clone carrying this T cell receptor beta chain was counted ten times or more. This CDR3 comprises 13 residues. Trimming shortened V by 7 bases and J by 8 bases, and 20 bases separated the two germline ends. Germline CDR1 SQVTM, CDR2 ANQGSEA. This sample was taken from a study of T cell repertoires in cytomegalovirus infection. In TCRdb, the reads were re-called with MiXCR into one record per CDR3 protein. The sample lists 310,000 or so distinct CDR3 sequences; roughly a tenth were seen once. The rearrangement links TRBV29-1 to TRBJ1-2; maybe TRBD1 (6 bases). The TCR comes from a human donor in good health (CMV status not recorded). Some clones in this sample may be carry-over from other donors' samples. The source material was PBMCs. The CDR3 nucleotides are TGCAGCGCCTGGGACAAAGTCGACTCCGGCTACACCTTC. This encodes CSAWDKVDSGYTF. Complete variable domain (other parts from reference TRBV29-1 and TRBJ1-2): SAVISQKPSRDICQRGTSLTIQCQVDSQVTMMFWYRQQPGQSLTLIATANQGSEATYESGFVIDKFPISRPNLTFSTLTVSNMSPEDSSIYLCSAWDKVDSGYTFGSGTRLTVV.